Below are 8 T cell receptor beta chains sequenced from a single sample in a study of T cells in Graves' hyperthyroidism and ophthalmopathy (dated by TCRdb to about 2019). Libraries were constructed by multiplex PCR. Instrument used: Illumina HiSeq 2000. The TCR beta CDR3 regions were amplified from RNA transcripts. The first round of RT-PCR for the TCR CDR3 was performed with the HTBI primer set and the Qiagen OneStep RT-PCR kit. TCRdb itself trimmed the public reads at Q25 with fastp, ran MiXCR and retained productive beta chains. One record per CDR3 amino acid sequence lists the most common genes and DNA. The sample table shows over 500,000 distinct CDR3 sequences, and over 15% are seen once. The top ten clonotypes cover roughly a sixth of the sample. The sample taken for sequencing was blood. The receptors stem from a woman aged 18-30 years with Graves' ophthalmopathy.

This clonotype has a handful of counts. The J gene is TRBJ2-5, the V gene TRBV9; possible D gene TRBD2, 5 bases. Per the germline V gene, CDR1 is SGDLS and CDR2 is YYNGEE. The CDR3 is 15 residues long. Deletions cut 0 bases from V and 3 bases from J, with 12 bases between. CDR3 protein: CASSVAPSHEETQYF. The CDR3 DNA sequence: TGTGCCAGCAGCGTAGCTCCTAGCCACGAAGAGACCCAGTACTTC.

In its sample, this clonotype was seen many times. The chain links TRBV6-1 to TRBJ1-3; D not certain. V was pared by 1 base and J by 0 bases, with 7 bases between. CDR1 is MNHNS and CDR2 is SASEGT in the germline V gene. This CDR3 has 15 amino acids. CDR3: CASSEVQYSGNTIYF. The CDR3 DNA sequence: TGTGCCAGCAGTGAAGTACAGTACTCTGGAAACACCATATATTTT.

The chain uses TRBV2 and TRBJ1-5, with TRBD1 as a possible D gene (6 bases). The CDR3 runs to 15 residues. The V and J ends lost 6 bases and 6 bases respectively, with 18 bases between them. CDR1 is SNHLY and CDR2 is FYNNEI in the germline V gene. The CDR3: CASSFEDSLAQPQHF. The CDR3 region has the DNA TGTGCCAGCAGCTTTGAGGACAGTTTAGCTCAGCCCCAGCATTTT.

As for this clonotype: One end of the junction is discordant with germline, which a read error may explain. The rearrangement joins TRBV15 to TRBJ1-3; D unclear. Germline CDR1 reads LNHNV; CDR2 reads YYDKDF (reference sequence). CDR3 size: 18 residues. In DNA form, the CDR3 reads TGTGCCACCATCAGAGGAGGAGCGGCAGGCAGATCTGGAAACACCATATATTTT. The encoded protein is CATIRGGAAGRSGNTIYF.

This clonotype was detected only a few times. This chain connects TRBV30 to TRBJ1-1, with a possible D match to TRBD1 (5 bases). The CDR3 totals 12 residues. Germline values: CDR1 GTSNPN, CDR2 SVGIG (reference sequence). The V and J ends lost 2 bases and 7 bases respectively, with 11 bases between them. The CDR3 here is CAWSPQGIEAFF. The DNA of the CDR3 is TGTGCCTGGAGTCCGCAGGGAATTGAAGCTTTCTTT.

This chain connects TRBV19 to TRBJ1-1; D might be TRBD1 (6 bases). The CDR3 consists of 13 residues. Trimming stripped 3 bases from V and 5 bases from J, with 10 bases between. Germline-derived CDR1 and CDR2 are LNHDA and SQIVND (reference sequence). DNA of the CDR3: TGTGCCAGTAGTATTATGGGGGCAACTGAAGCTTTCTTT. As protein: CASSIMGATEAFF.

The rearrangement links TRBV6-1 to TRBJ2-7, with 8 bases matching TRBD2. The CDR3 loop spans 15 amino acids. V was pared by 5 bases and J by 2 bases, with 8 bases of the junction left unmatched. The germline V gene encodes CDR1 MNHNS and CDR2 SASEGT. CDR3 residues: CASSPNGGAAYEQYF. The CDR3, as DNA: TGTGCCAGCAGTCCAAACGGGGGGGCGGCCTACGAGCAGTACTTC.

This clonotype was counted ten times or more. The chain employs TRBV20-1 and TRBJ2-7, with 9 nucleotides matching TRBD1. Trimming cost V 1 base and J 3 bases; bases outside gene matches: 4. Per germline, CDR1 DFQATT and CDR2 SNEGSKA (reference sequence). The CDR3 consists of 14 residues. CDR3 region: CSARAPGQGYEQYF. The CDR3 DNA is TGCAGTGCTAGAGCCCCGGGACAGGGCTACGAGCAGTACTTC.